Following are 10 T cell receptor beta chains from one sample sequenced in a study of spatial heterogeneity in lung cancer. Sample time point: sample taken at primary tumor resection. TCRs were sequenced from unsorted whole RNA of tumor, nontumor lung or PBMC. TCRdb reprocessed the 5' RACE reads via MiXCR and lists one record per CDR3 protein. The sample carries around 9,800 distinct CDR3 sequences, 6.3% recorded once. This material consisted of PBMCs, taken at surgery. Receptors were obtained from a male donor with early-stage non-small cell lung cancer.

This clonotype appeared many times. This beta chain is a stray read from a library made for alpha chains; its abundance is not meaningful. The gene calls are TRBV24-1 and TRBJ2-1; 8 positions agree with TRBD2. V lost 4 bases and J lost 0; bases outside the gene matches: 4. Germline V CDR1 and CDR2: KGHDR, SFDVKD. The CDR3 is 16 residues long. DNA for the CDR3: TGTGCCACCAGTGACACCGGGACTAGCTCCTACAATGAGCAGTTCTTC. Protein: CATSDTGTSSYNEQFF.

Within the sample, this clonotype is medium-sized. As an off-target read in a library built for alpha chains, this beta chain has a frequency of little significance. The V gene is TRBV28, the J gene TRBJ2-7, with TRBD1 identical over 8 bases. Germline trimming cut 5 bases from V and 5 bases from J; bases unmatched to any gene: 14. CDR1 is MDHEN, CDR2 SYDVKM, per germline. The CDR3 is 16 amino acids. CDR3 protein: CASSPPPGQGRNEQYF. The CDR3 bases are TGTGCCAGCAGTCCCCCCCCCGGACAGGGACGGAACGAGCAGTACTTC.

This clonotype has ten or more counts. With the library built for alpha chains, this beta chain is off target and its frequency is not meaningful. The chain has TRBV28 and TRBJ1-1; the D is unclear. The CDR3 is made up of 13 amino acids. CDR1 and CDR2 from the germline V gene are MDHEN and SYDVKM. The ends were cut back, 6 bases at V and 0 bases at J, with 8 bases in the middle. Here the CDR3 DNA reads TGTGCCAGCAGAGACTTGGTGAACACTGAAGCTTTCTTT. This gives the protein CASRDLVNTEAFF.

In its sample, this clonotype was seen many times. Since it is a stray read in a library aimed at alpha chains, this beta chain has a size that is not meaningful. The chain couples TRBV20-1 to TRBJ1-2; the D gene is possibly TRBD1 (6 bases). CDR1 is DFQATT, CDR2 SNEGSKA, per germline (reference sequence). The CDR3 has 12 residues. Trimming took off 8 bases at V and 4 bases at J, with 14 bases between the two ends. The CDR3 DNA sequence: TGCAGTATAATCAGGGGAGGCTATGGCTACACCTTC. It specifies CSIIRGGYGYTF.

Regarding this clonotype: Since it is a stray read in a library aimed at alpha chains, this beta chain has a size that is not meaningful. V is TRBV28 and J is TRBJ2-2; D could derive from TRBD1 or TRBD2 (6 bases each). Germline V lookup: CDR1 MDHEN, CDR2 SYDVKM. Trimming cost V 6 bases and J 13 bases, with 18 bases left between them. This CDR3 contains 13 residues. Written as DNA, the CDR3 is TGTGCCAGCAGCTCAACAGGGTTGCGGGGGCTGTTTTTT. Its translation is CASSSTGLRGLFF.

This clonotype was observed many times. Germline is not matched at one junction end, which may reflect a read error. A library prepared for alpha chains yielded this beta chain as an off-target read; its size is of little meaning. V usage is TRBV7-6 and J usage is TRBJ2-2, with 8 bases lining up with TRBD2. The germline CDR1 and CDR2 sequences are SGHVS and FNYEAQ. The CDR3 length is 14 residues. Here the CDR3 reads CASSLAGDTGELFF. As DNA, the CDR3 is TGTGCCAGCAGCCTAGCGGGCGACACCGGGGAGCTGTTTTTT.

This clonotype has at least ten counts. This beta chain came through as a stray read in a library set up for alpha chains, and its size says little. This CDR3 is CATSRADREITEAFF. DNA of the CDR3: TGTGCCACCAGCAGGGCGGACAGGGAAATCACTGAAGCTTTCTTT. V usage is TRBV15 and J usage is TRBJ1-1; 8 bases map to TRBD1. The CDR3 is 15 residues long. The V gene's germline CDR1 is LNHNV and CDR2 YYDKDF (reference sequence). After removal of 3 bases from V and 4 bases from J, the junction contained 7 bases not matched to a gene.

Ten or more counts support this clonotype. A single base separates this from a much larger clone, so it may be a read error. This beta chain appears as a stray read in a library generated for alpha chains; its size is not informative. The rearrangement links TRBV6-4 to TRBJ2-2; no definite D call. This CDR3 has 13 residues. V was trimmed by 2 bases and J by 3 bases, leaving 4 bases between them. Germline V gene data show CDR1 as MRHNA and CDR2 as SNTAGT. The CDR3: CASSDGDTGELFF. The CDR3, as DNA: TGTGCCAGCAGTGACGGGGACACCGGGGAGCTGTTTTTT.

With respect to this clonotype: This beta chain is off target for a library built for alpha chains, so its abundance means little. The gene calls are TRBV20-1 and TRBJ1-6; 7 bases fit TRBD1. V lost 2 bases, J lost 0 bases, and 1 base stayed unmatched. CDR3 length: 15 amino acids. Per the germline V gene, CDR1 is DFQATT and CDR2 is SNEGSKA (reference sequence). The CDR3, as DNA: TGCAGTGCTAGACACAGGGGCTCCTATAATTCACCCCTCCACTTT. Its translation is CSARHRGSYNSPLHF.

This clonotype was counted a few times. Found in a library prepared for alpha chains, this beta chain is an off-target read, and its abundance has little meaning. The rearrangement links TRBV20-1 to TRBJ1-2; 7 bases map to TRBD1. The V gene's germline CDR1 is DFQATT and CDR2 SNEGSKA (reference sequence). The CDR3 is made up of 16 amino acids. Germline trimming cut 5 bases from V and 0 bases from J; bases unmatched to any gene: 12. For the CDR3, the DNA is TGCAGTGCTCAGGGGGACGGGAGAGGGGCTAACTATGGCTACACCTTC. Translating it yields CSAQGDGRGANYGYTF.